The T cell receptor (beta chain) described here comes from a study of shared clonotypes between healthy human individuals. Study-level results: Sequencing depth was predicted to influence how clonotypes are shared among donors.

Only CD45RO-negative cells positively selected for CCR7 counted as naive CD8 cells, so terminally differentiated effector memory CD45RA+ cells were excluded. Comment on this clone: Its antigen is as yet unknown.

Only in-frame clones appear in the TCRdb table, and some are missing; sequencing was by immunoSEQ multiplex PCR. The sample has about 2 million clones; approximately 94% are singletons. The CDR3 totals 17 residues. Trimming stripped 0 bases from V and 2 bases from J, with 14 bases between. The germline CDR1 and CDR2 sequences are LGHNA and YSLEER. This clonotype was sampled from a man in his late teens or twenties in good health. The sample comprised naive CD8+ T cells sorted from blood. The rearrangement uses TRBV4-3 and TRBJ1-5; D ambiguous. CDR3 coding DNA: TGCGCCAGCAGCCAAGATCATCTTGGAGAAGGCAATCAGCCCCAGCATTTT. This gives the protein CASSQDHLGEGNQPQHF.